Sequencing of this T cell receptor (beta chain) was carried out in a study of T and B cells in COVID-19 patients. Multiplex PCR with BIOMED2 TRB-A/B primer pools amplified TRB rearrangements. Each CDR3 protein gets one entry after TCRdb re-called the multiplex PCR reads with MiXCR. The sample includes 13,000 to 15,000 distinct CDR3 sequences, 25% to 30% of them seen just once. V was trimmed by 4 bases and J by 5 bases, leaving 13 bases between them. Germline CDR1 and CDR2: SGHRS and YFSETQ. This CDR3 is built from 14 residues. Blood genomic DNA input for TRB amplification was about 240-550 ng. Sequences were obtained from blood. The genes are TRBV5-1 and TRBJ1-5, with no clear D. This receptor was identified in a human donor who had recovered from COVID-19. The CDR3 here is CASSTDGPHQPQHF. CDR3 bases: TGCGCCAGCAGCACCGACGGGCCCCATCAGCCCCAGCATTTT.